This T cell receptor beta chain derives from a study of cytomegalovirus exposure and HLA in healthy donors. Germline assignment: CDR1 SGHTA and CDR2 FQGNSA. Trimming took 5 bases from V and 8 from J, leaving 17 bases between them. There are 14 residues in the CDR3. PCR amplification relied on 60 Vbeta primers (plus 13 Jbeta primers). The protocol was immunoSEQ multiplex PCR, while the TCRdb copy is restricted to in-frame clones and leaves out a portion. This table holds over 150,000 clones, around 80% found once. The sequencing sample was made of PBMCs. The sequence derives from a woman aged 45-59 years in good health and CMV-seropositive. V usage is TRBV7-2 and J usage is TRBJ2-3; maybe TRBD2 (5 bases). CDR3 nucleotides: TGTGCCAGCAGCCCGCAGACGTCGGGATCTACGCAGTATTTT. It codes for CASSPQTSGSTQYF.